This T cell receptor beta chain originates from a study of cytomegalovirus exposure and HLA in healthy donors. Whole-study results and caveats: Common viral pathogens (according to a later analysis) appeared linked to several of the most significant clusters.

This CDR3 is built from 14 residues. V trimming: 4 bases; J trimming: 7 bases; junction bases outside the gene matches: 7. CDR1 and CDR2 (germline): SGHDT, YYEEEE. As to this clone: The antigen remains undetermined.

It was with 60 Vbeta and 13 Jbeta primers that the PCR ran. Assay: immunoSEQ multiplex PCR; the TCRdb copy retains only in-frame clones and omits some. The sample has more than 60,000 clones, around four fifths seen once. The V call is TRBV5-6, the J call TRBJ1-4, with 7 positions matching TRBD1. Sequencing was carried out using PBMCs. The receptor comes from a male donor in good health and CMV-seropositive. CDR3 in DNA: TGTGCCAGCAGCGCCGACAGGGTCGGTGAAAAACTGTTTTTT. It specifies CASSADRVGEKLFF. Supplemented by reference TRBV5-6 and TRBJ1-4, the full variable domain reads DAGVTQSPTHLIKTRGQQVTLRCSPKSGHDTVSWYQQALGQGPQFIFQYYEEEERQRGNFPDRFSGHQFPNYSSELNVNALLLGDSALYLCASSADRVGEKLFFGSGTQLSVL.